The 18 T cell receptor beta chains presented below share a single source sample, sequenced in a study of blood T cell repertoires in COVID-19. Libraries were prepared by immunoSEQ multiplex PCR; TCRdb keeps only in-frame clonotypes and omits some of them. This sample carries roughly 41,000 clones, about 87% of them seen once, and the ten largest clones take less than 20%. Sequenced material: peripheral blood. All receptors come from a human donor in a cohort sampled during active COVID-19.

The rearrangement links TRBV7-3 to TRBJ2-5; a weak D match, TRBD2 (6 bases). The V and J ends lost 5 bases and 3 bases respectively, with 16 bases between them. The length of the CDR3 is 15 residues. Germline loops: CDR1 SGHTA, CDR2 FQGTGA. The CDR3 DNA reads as TGTGCCAGCAGCCATTTTGGTTCGGGGGAAGAGACCCAGTACTTC. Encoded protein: CASSHFGSGEETQYF. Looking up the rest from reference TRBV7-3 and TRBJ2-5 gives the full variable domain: GAGVSQTPSNKVTEKGKYVELRCDPISGHTALYWYRQSLGQGPEFLIYFQGTGAADDSGLPNDRFFAVRPEGSVSTLKIQRTERGDSAVYLCASSHFGSGEETQYFGPGTRLLVL.

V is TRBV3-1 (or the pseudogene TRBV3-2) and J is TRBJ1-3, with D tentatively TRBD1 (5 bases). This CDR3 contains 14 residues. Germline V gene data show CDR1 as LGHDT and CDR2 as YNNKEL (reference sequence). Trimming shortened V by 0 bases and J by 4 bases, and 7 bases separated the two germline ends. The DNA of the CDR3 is TGTGCCAGCAGCCAAGAGGGGCGAGGAAACACCATATATTTT. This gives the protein CASSQEGRGNTIYF.

The CDR3 spells CASSLRQDYEQYF. CDR3 nucleotides: TGTGCCAGCAGTTTACGTCAGGACTACGAGCAGTACTTC. The V call is TRBV27, the J call TRBJ2-7; D remains unclear. The CDR3 totals 13 residues. V was shortened by 2 bases and J by 3 bases, with 8 bases between the two germline ends. Germline V gene data show CDR1 as MNHEY and CDR2 as SMNVEV (reference sequence).

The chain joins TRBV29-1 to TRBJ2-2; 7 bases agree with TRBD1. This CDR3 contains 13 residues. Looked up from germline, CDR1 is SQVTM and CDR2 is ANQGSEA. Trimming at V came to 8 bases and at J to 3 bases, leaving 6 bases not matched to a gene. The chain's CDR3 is CSCRDSYTGELFF. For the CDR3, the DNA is TGCAGCTGCCGGGACAGTTACACCGGGGAGCTGTTTTTT.

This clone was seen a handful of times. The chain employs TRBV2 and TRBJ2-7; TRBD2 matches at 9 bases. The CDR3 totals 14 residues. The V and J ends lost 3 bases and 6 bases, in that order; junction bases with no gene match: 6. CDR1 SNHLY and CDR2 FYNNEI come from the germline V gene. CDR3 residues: CASSDLAGGVEQYF. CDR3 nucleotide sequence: TGTGCCAGCAGTGATTTGGCGGGAGGGGTCGAGCAGTACTTC.

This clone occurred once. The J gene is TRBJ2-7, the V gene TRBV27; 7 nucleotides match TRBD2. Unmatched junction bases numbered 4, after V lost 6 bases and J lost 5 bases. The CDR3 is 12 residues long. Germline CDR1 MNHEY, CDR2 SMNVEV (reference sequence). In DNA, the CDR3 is TGTGCCAGCAGGGGAGGGACGGACGAGCAGTACTTC. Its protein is CASRGGTDEQYF.

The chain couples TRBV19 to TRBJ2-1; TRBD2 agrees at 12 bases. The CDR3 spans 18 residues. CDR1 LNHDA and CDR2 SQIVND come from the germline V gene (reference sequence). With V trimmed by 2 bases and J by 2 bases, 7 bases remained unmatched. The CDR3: CASSIILAGGYTYNEQFF. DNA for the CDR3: TGTGCCAGTAGTATAATCCTAGCGGGAGGGTATACCTACAATGAGCAGTTCTTC.

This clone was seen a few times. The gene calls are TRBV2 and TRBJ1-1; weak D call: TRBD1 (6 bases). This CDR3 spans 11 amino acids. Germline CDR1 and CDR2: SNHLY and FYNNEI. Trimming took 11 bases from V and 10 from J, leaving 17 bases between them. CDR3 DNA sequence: TGTGCCGGAAAACAGGGAATCGGAGCTTTCTTT. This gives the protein CAGKQGIGAFF.

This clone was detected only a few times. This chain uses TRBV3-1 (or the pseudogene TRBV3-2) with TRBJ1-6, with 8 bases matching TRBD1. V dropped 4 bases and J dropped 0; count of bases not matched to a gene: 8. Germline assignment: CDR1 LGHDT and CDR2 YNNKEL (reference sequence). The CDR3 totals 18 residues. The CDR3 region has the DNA TGTGCCAGCAGCCGCGGAACAGGGGGGAGCTCCTATAATTCACCCCTCCACTTT. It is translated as CASSRGTGGSSYNSPLHF.

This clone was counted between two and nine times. CDR3: CATSDGGQTPYEQYF. CDR3 DNA: TGTGCCACCAGTGACGGCGGACAGACCCCCTACGAGCAGTACTTC. The gene calls are TRBV24-1 and TRBJ2-7, with D possibly being TRBD1 (6 bases). V lost 4 bases to trimming and J lost 2 bases, with 14 bases between them. Germline CDR1 KGHDR, CDR2 SFDVKD. CDR3 length: 15 residues.

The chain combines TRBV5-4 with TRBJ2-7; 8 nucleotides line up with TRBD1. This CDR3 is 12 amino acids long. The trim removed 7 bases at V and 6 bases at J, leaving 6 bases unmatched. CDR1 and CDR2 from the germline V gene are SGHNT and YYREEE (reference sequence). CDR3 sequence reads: CASLGTGGEQYF. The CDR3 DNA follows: TGTGCCAGCCTGGGAACAGGGGGCGAGCAGTACTTC.

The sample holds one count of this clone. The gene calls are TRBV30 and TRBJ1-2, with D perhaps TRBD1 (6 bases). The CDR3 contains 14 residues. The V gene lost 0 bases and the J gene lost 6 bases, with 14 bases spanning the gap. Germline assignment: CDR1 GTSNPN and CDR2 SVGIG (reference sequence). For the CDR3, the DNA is TGTGCCTGGAGTGTACTCCAGGGGAGAGATGGCTACACCTTC. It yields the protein CAWSVLQGRDGYTF. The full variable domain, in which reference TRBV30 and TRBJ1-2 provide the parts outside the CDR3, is SQTIHQWPATLVQPVGSPLSLECTVEGTSNPNLYWYRQAAGRGLQLLFYSVGIGQISSEVPQNLSASRPQDRQFILSSKKLLLSDSGFYLCAWSVLQGRDGYTFGSGTRLTVV.

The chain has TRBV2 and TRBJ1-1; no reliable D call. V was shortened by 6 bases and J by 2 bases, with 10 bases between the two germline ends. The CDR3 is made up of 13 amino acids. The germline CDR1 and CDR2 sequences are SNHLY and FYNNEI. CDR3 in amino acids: CASSVETNTEAFF. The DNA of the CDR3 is TGTGCCAGCAGCGTAGAAACTAACACTGAAGCTTTCTTT.

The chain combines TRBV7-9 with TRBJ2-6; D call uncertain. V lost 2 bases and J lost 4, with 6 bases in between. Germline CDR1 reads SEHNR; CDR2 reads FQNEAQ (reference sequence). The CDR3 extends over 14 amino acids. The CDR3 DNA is TGTGCCAGCAGCTTAAGCTCAGGGGCCAACGTCCTGACTTTC. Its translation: CASSLSSGANVLTF.

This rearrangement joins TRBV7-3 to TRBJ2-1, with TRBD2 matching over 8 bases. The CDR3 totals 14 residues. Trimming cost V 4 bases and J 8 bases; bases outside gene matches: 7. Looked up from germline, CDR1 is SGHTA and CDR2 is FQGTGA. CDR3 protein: CASSSLSGADEQFF. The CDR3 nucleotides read TGTGCCAGCAGCTCCCTTAGCGGGGCCGATGAGCAGTTCTTC.

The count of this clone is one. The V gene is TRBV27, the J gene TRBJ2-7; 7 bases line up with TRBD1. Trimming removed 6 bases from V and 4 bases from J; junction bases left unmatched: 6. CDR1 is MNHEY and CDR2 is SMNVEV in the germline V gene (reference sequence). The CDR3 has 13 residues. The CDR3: CASRTGNGYEQYF. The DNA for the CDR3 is TGTGCCAGCAGGACAGGGAATGGGTACGAGCAGTACTTC.

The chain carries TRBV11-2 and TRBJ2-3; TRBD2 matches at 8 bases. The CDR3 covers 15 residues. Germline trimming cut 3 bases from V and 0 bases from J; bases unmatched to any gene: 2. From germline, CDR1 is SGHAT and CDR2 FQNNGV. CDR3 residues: CASSFKRGSTDTQYF. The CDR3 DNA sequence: TGTGCCAGCAGCTTTAAGCGGGGGAGCACAGATACGCAGTATTTT. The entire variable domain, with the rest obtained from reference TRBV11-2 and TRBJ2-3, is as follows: EAGVAQSPRYKIIEKRQSVAFWCNPISGHATLYWYQQILGQGPKLLIQFQNNGVVDDSQLPKDRFSAERLKGVDSTLKIQPAKLEDSAVYLCASSFKRGSTDTQYFGPGTRLTVL.

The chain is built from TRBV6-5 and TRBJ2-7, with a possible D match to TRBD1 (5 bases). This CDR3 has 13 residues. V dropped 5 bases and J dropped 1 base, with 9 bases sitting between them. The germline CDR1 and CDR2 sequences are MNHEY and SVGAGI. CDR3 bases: TGTGCCAGCAGTACCGACAGTTCCTACGAGCAGTACTTC. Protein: CASSTDSSYEQYF.